Following are 21 T cell receptor beta chains from one sample sequenced in a study of T cells in Graves' hyperthyroidism and ophthalmopathy. RNA transcripts served as the template for amplifying TCR beta CDR3 regions. The TCR CDR3 first-round RT-PCR relied on the HTBI primer set. Each CDR3 protein gets one entry after TCRdb re-called the multiplex PCR reads with MiXCR. The repertoire holds 300,000 to 400,000 distinct CDR3 sequences, 21% seen once, with about 50% in the top ten. The material sequenced was blood. These receptor sequences come from a woman aged 45 to 65 with Graves' hyperthyroidism.

The chain couples TRBV20-1 to TRBJ1-5; D might be TRBD1 (5 bases). Trimming shortened V by 4 bases and J by 7 bases, and 14 bases separated the two germline ends. Germline CDR1 DFQATT, CDR2 SNEGSKA (reference sequence). The CDR3 is 13 residues long. In DNA form, the CDR3 reads TGCAGTGCTACTAAATGGCAGGGCCAGCCCCAGCATTTT. Encoded protein: CSATKWQGQPQHF.

This clonotype came up a few times. The J gene is TRBJ2-1, the V gene TRBV10-2; 14 bases match TRBD2. Germline V gene lookup returns CDR1 WSHSY and CDR2 SAAADI. The V segment lost 9 bases and the J segment 7 bases; nucleotides outside the gene matches: 8. This CDR3 region has 15 residues. The CDR3 nucleotides read TGCGCCAGTCGCGGGACTAGCGGGAGCCTGAATGAGCAGTTCTTC. Amino acids: CASRGTSGSLNEQFF.

This clonotype appeared a few times. This clone may be a read error of a much larger clone one base away. The gene calls are TRBV2 and TRBJ2-3; D may match TRBD1 or TRBD2 (5 bases each). This CDR3 spans 15 amino acids. V lost 7 bases, J lost 1 base, and 15 bases lay in between. Germline loops: CDR1 SNHLY, CDR2 FYNNEI. CDR3 protein: CASKGSNGGTDTQYF. In nucleotides, the CDR3 is TGTGCCAGCAAGGGGAGTAACGGGGGCACAGATACGCAGTATTTT.

This clonotype was observed at least ten times. This chain connects TRBV11-2 to TRBJ2-1; 8 bases line up with TRBD2. The germline V gene has CDR1 SGHAT and CDR2 FQNNGV. This CDR3 is 15 amino acids long. Trimming took 2 bases from V and 6 from J; bases not matched to a gene: 6. The DNA for the CDR3 is TGTGCCAGCAGCTTAATAGGCCTAGCGGGCAATGAGCAGTTCTTC. This translates into CASSLIGLAGNEQFF.

This clonotype showed up just a few times. One end of the junction varies from germline; a read error may be responsible. The chain joins TRBV27 to TRBJ2-7; D is unresolved. This CDR3 is 15 amino acids long. CDR1 is MNHEY, CDR2 SMNVEV, per germline (reference sequence). The CDR3 nucleotides are TGTGCCAGCAGTCTATCCCGAATGAGTTTTCGCGAGCAGTACTTC. It codes for CASSLSRMSFREQYF.

This clonotype was seen many times. This rearrangement joins TRBV3-1 to TRBJ1-5; the match to TRBD1 covers 8 bases. This CDR3 is built from 16 residues. Germline trimming cut 6 bases from V and 4 bases from J; bases unmatched to any gene: 11. CDR1 is LGHDT, CDR2 YNNKEL, per germline (reference sequence). In DNA, the CDR3 is TGTGCCAGCAGTCCCTCGACAGGGGTAAGGAATCAGCCCCAGCATTTT. Amino acid sequence: CASSPSTGVRNQPQHF.

The rearrangement links TRBV7-8 to TRBJ2-7, with a possible D match to TRBD2 (5 bases). V gave up 3 bases and J gave up 6 bases, with 21 bases separating them. CDR3 size: 16 residues. Germline V gene lookup returns CDR1 SGHVS and CDR2 FQNEAQ. CDR3 sequence: CASSLTNKMWGTEQYF. DNA for the CDR3: TGTGCCAGCAGCTTGACTAATAAGATGTGGGGAACCGAGCAGTACTTC.

This clonotype was observed many times. V usage is TRBV5-1 and J usage is TRBJ2-3; D unclear. This CDR3 region has 14 residues. Per the germline V gene, CDR1 is SGHRS and CDR2 is YFSETQ. The V end was cut by 0 bases, the J end by 1 base, with 6 bases between. The CDR3 reads CASSLEHRTDTQYF. The DNA for the CDR3 is TGCGCCAGCAGCTTGGAACACCGCACAGATACGCAGTATTTT.

There are a few counts of this clonotype. The chain has TRBV20-1 and TRBJ1-4, with a weak D call TRBD1 (6 bases). From germline, CDR1 is DFQATT and CDR2 SNEGSKA (reference sequence). This CDR3 is built from 18 residues. Trimming left V 1 base short and J 0 bases short, with 18 bases between. The CDR3 region is CSARVRGLEMATNEKLFF. In DNA form, the CDR3 reads TGCAGTGCTAGAGTCAGGGGCCTGGAGATGGCAACTAATGAAAAACTGTTTTTT.

This clonotype came up many times. The gene calls are TRBV18 and TRBJ2-3; 7 bases match TRBD2. This CDR3 contains 15 residues. Germline values: CDR1 KGHSH, CDR2 LQKENI. Trimming at V came to 2 bases and at J to 4 bases, leaving 6 bases not matched to a gene. Here the CDR3 DNA reads TGTGCCAGCTCACCAAAGCCTAGCGGTTCAGATACGCAGTATTTT. Translation: CASSPKPSGSDTQYF.

The chain employs TRBV27 and TRBJ1-4; D perhaps matches TRBD1 (6 bases). This CDR3 region has 15 residues. Germline lookup yields CDR1 MNHEY and CDR2 SMNVEV (reference sequence). Trimming shortened V by 5 bases and J by 1 base, and 11 bases separated the two germline ends. The CDR3 coding sequence is TGTGCCAGCAGTGCAGGGGCGGGAACTAATGAAAAACTGTTTTTT. This codes for CASSAGAGTNEKLFF.

This clonotype came up many times. This CDR3 reads CASIRDAGSNQPQHF. CDR3 in DNA: TGTGCCAGCATCAGGGACGCCGGGAGCAATCAGCCCCAGCATTTT. The chain couples TRBV2 to TRBJ1-5; a possible D gene is TRBD1 (5 bases). V lost 7 bases and J 1 base, leaving 14 bases between the germline ends. This CDR3 comprises 15 residues. The germline gives CDR1 SNHLY, CDR2 FYNNEI.

This clonotype was counted only a few times. With a much larger clone just one base away, this may be a read error. The chain joins TRBV7-3 to TRBJ2-2, with unresolved D. Trimming removed 1 base from V and 5 bases from J, with 8 bases in between. Germline CDR1 and CDR2: SGHTA and FQGTGA. The CDR3 has 14 amino acids. As DNA, the CDR3 is TGTGCCAGCAGCTTAAACGCCTTTACCGGGGAGCTGTTTTTT. Protein: CASSLNAFTGELFF.

This chain uses TRBV6-1 with TRBJ1-2; D remains ambiguous. The length of the CDR3 is 14 residues. Between the trimmed V and J ends, which lost 5 bases and 4 bases, there was a span of 14 bases. CDR1 is MNHNS, CDR2 SASEGT, per germline. The CDR3 spells CASSRTGEGYGYTF. CDR3 sequence (DNA): TGTGCCAGCAGTCGGACCGGCGAAGGCTATGGCTACACCTTC.

J is TRBJ2-2 and V is TRBV24-1, with D possibly being TRBD1 (6 bases). Germline V gene lookup returns CDR1 KGHDR and CDR2 SFDVKD. CDR3 size: 12 residues. V dropped 9 bases and J dropped 6 bases, with 10 bases sitting between them. DNA of the CDR3: TGTGCCACCGGTACAGGGCCCGGGGAGCTGTTTTTT. The encoded protein is CATGTGPGELFF.

This clonotype occurred many times. The chain couples TRBV28 to TRBJ1-3, with unresolved D. V lost 4 bases, J lost 3 bases, and 10 bases lay in between. The germline V gene encodes CDR1 MDHEN and CDR2 SYDVKM. The CDR3 consists of 14 residues. The CDR3 region is CASSSPGLGNTIYF. The CDR3 DNA reads TGTGCCAGCAGTTCCCCTGGGCTTGGAAACACCATATATTTT.

This clonotype was detected ten times or more. V is TRBV12-3 or TRBV12-4 and J is TRBJ1-6, with 7 bases identical to TRBD1. CDR3 size: 15 residues. V dropped 1 base and J dropped 7; count of bases not matched to a gene: 4. The CDR3 is CASSLGQGGNSPLHF. CDR3 nucleotide sequence: TGTGCCAGCAGTTTAGGACAGGGAGGAAATTCACCCCTCCACTTT.

This clonotype was observed a few times. The gene calls are TRBV25-1 and TRBJ1-6, with a weak D call TRBD1 (5 bases). Germline CDR1 is MGHDK and CDR2 is SYGVNS. CDR3 length: 13 residues. The V end lost 10 bases, the J end lost 7 bases, and 14 bases lay between the germline ends. The CDR3 DNA is TGTGCCACCCAAGGGGCCCAGAATTCACCCCTCCACTTT. It is translated as CATQGAQNSPLHF.

This clonotype was detected ten times or more. The chain uses TRBV7-2 and TRBJ2-3, with D perhaps matching TRBD1 or TRBD2 (6 bases each). CDR1 and CDR2 (germline): SGHTA, FQGNSA. The V end lost 1 base, the J end lost 3 bases, and 11 bases lay between the germline ends. The CDR3 contains 15 residues. The CDR3 nucleotides are TGTGCCAGCAGCTTAGTGCAGGGGAGGACAGATACGCAGTATTTT. Translated: CASSLVQGRTDTQYF.

In this sample, this clonotype turned up many times. This rearrangement joins TRBV3-1 to TRBJ1-3, with D unclear. Per the germline V gene, CDR1 is LGHDT and CDR2 is YNNKEL (reference sequence). CDR3 length: 13 residues. Deletions cut 3 bases from V and 4 bases from J, with 7 bases between. The CDR3 nucleotides are TGTGCCAGCAGCCAGGGAGGGGGAAACACCATATATTTT. Protein product: CASSQGGGNTIYF.

V is TRBV20-1 and J is TRBJ2-3; 14 bases line up with TRBD2. From germline, CDR1 is DFQATT and CDR2 SNEGSKA (reference sequence). Unmatched junction bases numbered 6, after V lost 0 bases and J lost 4 bases. The CDR3 sequence is 17 residues long. This CDR3 is CSARDPGTSGSPDTQYF. Written as DNA, the CDR3 is TGCAGTGCTAGAGATCCGGGGACTAGCGGGAGTCCAGATACGCAGTATTTT.